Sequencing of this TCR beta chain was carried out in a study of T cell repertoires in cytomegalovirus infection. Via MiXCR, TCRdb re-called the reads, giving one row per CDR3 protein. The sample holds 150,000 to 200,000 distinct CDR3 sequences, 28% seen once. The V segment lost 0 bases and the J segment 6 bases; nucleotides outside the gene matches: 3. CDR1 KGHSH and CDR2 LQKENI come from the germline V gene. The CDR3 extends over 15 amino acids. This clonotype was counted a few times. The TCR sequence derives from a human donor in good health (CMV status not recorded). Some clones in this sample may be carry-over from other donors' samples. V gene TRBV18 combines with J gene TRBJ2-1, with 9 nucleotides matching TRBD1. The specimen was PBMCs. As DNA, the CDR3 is TGTGCCAGCTCACCACCGCGGGACAGGGCCAATGAGCAGTTCTTC. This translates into CASSPPRDRANEQFF.